This T cell receptor beta chain was captured by sequencing in a study of identical twins. The V and J ends lost 4 bases and 7 bases, in that order; junction bases with no gene match: 8. The CDR3 consists of 15 residues. CDR1 is LGHDT and CDR2 is YNNKEL in the germline V gene (reference sequence). This clonotype has ten or more counts. TCRdb independently ran MiXCR on the 5' RACE reads; one entry per CDR3 protein. The sample gives around 340,000 distinct CDR3 sequences, 9% to 10% of which show up once; around 8.6% is in the top ten. Sequenced input: naive T cells sorted from blood. The TCR was taken from a woman between 50 and 59 years old in good health. The chain links TRBV3-1 to TRBJ2-2; TRBD1 aligns across 8 bases. This CDR3 is CASSRRTGTGGELFF. The CDR3 DNA reads TGTGCCAGCAGCCGACGGACAGGGACCGGCGGGGAGCTGTTTTTT.